This TCR beta chain came from a study of cytomegalovirus exposure and HLA in healthy donors. Looked up from germline, CDR1 is SGHDT and CDR2 is YYEEEE. The ends lost 4 bases at V and 6 bases at J; junction bases unmatched: 10. The CDR3 has 15 residues. Primers included in the PCR were 60 Vbeta and 13 Jbeta primers. Repertoires were generated with immunoSEQ multiplex PCR, while TCRdb's copy carries only in-frame clones and drops some. The sample contains around 150,000 clones, approximately 77% of which appear only once. Source material: PBMCs. The chain is built from TRBV5-6 and TRBJ2-7, with 10 bases identical to TRBD1. The TCR sequence derives from a woman between 50 and 59 years old in good health and CMV-seronegative. CDR3: CASSGGTGVVGEQYF. CDR3 nucleotides: TGTGCCAGCAGCGGAGGGACAGGGGTGGTGGGCGAGCAGTACTTC. Drawing the rest from reference TRBV5-6 and TRBJ2-7, the complete variable domain is DAGVTQSPTHLIKTRGQQVTLRCSPKSGHDTVSWYQQALGQGPQFIFQYYEEEERQRGNFPDRFSGHQFPNYSSELNVNALLLGDSALYLCASSGGTGVVGEQYFGPGTRLTVT.